A selection of T cell receptor beta chains follows, all from one sample in a study of T cell changes during pregnancy in multiple sclerosis. Using immunoSEQ multiplex PCR, the repertoire was profiled, and TCRdb retains in-frame clones only, with some absent. The table has tens of thousands of clones, roughly 93% seen once; the top ten hold around 2.3%. The input for sequencing was peripheral blood, taken in the second trimester of pregnancy. Every receptor here comes from a female donor with multiple sclerosis, enrolled in a pregnancy study. Both conserved end residues are part of each CDR3. The D gene is left open where the match is weak. Part of the rows lack a size; the others show once, few, many or a class for expanded clones.

v_call,clone_size,j_call,d_call,cdr3_nt,cdr3_aa
TRBV27,once,TRBJ1-1,TRBD1,TGTGCCAGCAGAACTTCAGGGGGCGCGTCTGAAGCTTTCTTT,CASRTSGGASEAFF
TRBV30,NA,TRBJ2-1,NA,TGTGCCTGGAGTAAGAAGAGTGAGCAGTTCTTC,CAWSKKSEQFF
TRBV5-5,once,TRBJ1-6,NA,TGTGCCAGCAGCTTGGACCCAGGGAATAATTCACCCCTCCACTTT,CASSLDPGNNSPLHF
TRBV5-5,NA,TRBJ2-3,NA,TGTGCCAGCAGCTTGATGATAGGGGCTCCAGATACGCAGTATTTT,CASSLMIGAPDTQYF
TRBV18,NA,TRBJ2-2,NA,TGTGCCAGCCGACCGGGGGTCCTCCCTACCGGGGAGCTGTTTTTT,CASRPGVLPTGELFF
TRBV9,NA,TRBJ1-3,NA,TGTGCCAGCAGCGTAGGCCACAGATACTCTGGAAACACCATATATTTT,CASSVGHRYSGNTIYF
TRBV6-6,NA,TRBJ2-7,NA,TGTGCCAGCAGTTACTCGACAACAAACGAGCAGTACTTC,CASSYSTTNEQYF
TRBV13,NA,TRBJ1-1,NA,TGTGCCAGCCAGTTGGGGAGTGACACTGAAGCTTTCTTT,CASQLGSDTEAFF
TRBV19,NA,TRBJ2-3,TRBD2,TGTGCCAGTAGTGGCGGGACTAGCGGGGTTGGAGATACGCAGTATTTT,CASSGGTSGVGDTQYF
TRBV10-3,NA,TRBJ2-2,TRBD2,TGTGCCTCGGGGCATGGACTAGCGGGGACGTGGAAGAACACCGGGGAGCTGTTTTTT,CASGHGLAGTWKNTGELFF
TRBV5-4,NA,TRBJ2-7,NA,TGTGCCAGCAGCTCGGGTCGCTCCTACGAGCAGTACTTC,CASSSGRSYEQYF
TRBV7-3,NA,TRBJ2-1,TRBD1,TGTGCCAGCAGCCCATCCCGGACAGGGAACAATGAGCAGTTCTTC,CASSPSRTGNNEQFF
TRBV4-1,NA,TRBJ1-3,NA,TGCGCCAGCAGCCAAGAAACCACAGGGCTAGGTGGAAACACCATATATTTT,CASSQETTGLGGNTIYF
TRBV6-5,NA,TRBJ1-1,TRBD1,TGTGCCAGCAGTTACAGGACAGGGAGGACTGAAGCTTTCTTT,CASSYRTGRTEAFF
TRBV9,NA,TRBJ1-1,NA,TGTGCCAGCGGAACAGGGCTGAACACTGAAGCTTTCTTT,CASGTGLNTEAFF
TRBV5-4,NA,TRBJ2-5,NA,TGTGCCAGCAGCCCCGCGGGACCAAGCTTTGGAGGCCAGTACTTC,CASSPAGPSFGGQYF
TRBV27,NA,TRBJ1-5,NA,TGTGCCAGCAGTCCTACCCCTCGACAGGCCCCTCGGCCCCAGCATTTT,CASSPTPRQAPRPQHF
TRBV13,NA,TRBJ2-7,TRBD1,TGTGCCAGCAGAACCCAGGGGGCCGCCTACGAGCAGTACTTC,CASRTQGAAYEQYF
TRBV13,NA,TRBJ2-1,NA,TGTGCCAGCGGCAGCGTGAACAATGAGCAGTTCTTC,CASGSVNNEQFF
TRBV5-8,NA,TRBJ1-5,TRBD1,TGTGCCAGCAGCCCCGGACAGGGGTTTAGCAATCAGCCCCAGCATTTT,CASSPGQGFSNQPQHF
TRBV5-4,NA,TRBJ2-5,TRBD2,TGTGCCAGCAGCTTGTTTAGCGGGGGAAAAGAGACCCAGTACTTC,CASSLFSGGKETQYF
TRBV11-2,once,TRBJ2-5,TRBD2,TGTGCCAGCAGCCTTGAGGGGGCGGGGGGGCTGGAGACCCAGTACTTC,CASSLEGAGGLETQYF
TRBV7-9,NA,TRBJ1-5,NA,TGTGCCAGCAGCTCCACCGCCGGGTTTGAGAATCAGCCCCAGCATTTT,CASSSTAGFENQPQHF
TRBV7-9,NA,TRBJ1-2,TRBD1,TGTGCCAGCAGCTTGGGACAGGGCGTTCGGGGCTACACCTTC,CASSLGQGVRGYTF
TRBV7-2,once,TRBJ1-1,TRBD1,TGTGCCAGCACAAGGGACAGGAACACTGAAGCTTTCTTT,CASTRDRNTEAFF
TRBV27,NA,TRBJ1-6,TRBD1,TGTGCCAGCAGGTTCCAGGGGGGAGGTTCACCCCTCCACTTT,CASRFQGGGSPLHF
TRBV6-1,NA,TRBJ2-7,TRBD2,TGTGCCAGCCCCGCGGGGGTCCAACTAGAGAACGAGCAGTACTTC,CASPAGVQLENEQYF
TRBV2,once,TRBJ1-1,NA,TGTGCCAGCAGTATGCTATTGAACACTGAAGCTTTCTTT,CASSMLLNTEAFF
TRBV5-1,NA,TRBJ1-4,TRBD1,TGCGCCAGCAGCTTGGGAACAGGGGGGAATGAAAAACTGTTTTTT,CASSLGTGGNEKLFF
TRBV6-4,NA,TRBJ2-7,NA,TGTGCCAGCAGTGACAGGGGCCCTTACGAGCAGTACTTC,CASSDRGPYEQYF